Detailed here is one TCR beta chain. As handled by the study authors: Estimated nucleated cell counts came from reference gene primer amplification. Repertoires were generated with immunoSEQ multiplex PCR, while TCRdb's copy carries only in-frame clones and drops some. Clonal size and the V and J genes are those of that table, whereas D and trimming came from the DNA. The table has fewer than 350,000 clones, around 90% seen once. This entry is derived from a study of blood T cell repertoires in COVID-19. The CDR3 sequence is 15 residues long. Trimming stripped 3 bases from V and 3 bases from J, with 14 bases between. Looked up from germline, CDR1 is KGHSH and CDR2 is LQKENI. Clinical history reported by participants formed the basis on which cohorts were assigned. Donors of Cohort 3 who recovered were those that had two negative PCRs, clearance, or symptom resolution.

The sample taken for sequencing was PBMCs or T cells enriched from blood (not recorded which). The J gene is TRBJ1-2, the V gene TRBV18; no reliable D call. The source is a woman between 35 and 50 years old who had recovered from COVID-19. The CDR3 DNA reads as TGTGCCAGCTCACCCCCTAGCCAGCGCGACTATGGCTACACCTTC. This encodes CASSPPSQRDYGYTF.